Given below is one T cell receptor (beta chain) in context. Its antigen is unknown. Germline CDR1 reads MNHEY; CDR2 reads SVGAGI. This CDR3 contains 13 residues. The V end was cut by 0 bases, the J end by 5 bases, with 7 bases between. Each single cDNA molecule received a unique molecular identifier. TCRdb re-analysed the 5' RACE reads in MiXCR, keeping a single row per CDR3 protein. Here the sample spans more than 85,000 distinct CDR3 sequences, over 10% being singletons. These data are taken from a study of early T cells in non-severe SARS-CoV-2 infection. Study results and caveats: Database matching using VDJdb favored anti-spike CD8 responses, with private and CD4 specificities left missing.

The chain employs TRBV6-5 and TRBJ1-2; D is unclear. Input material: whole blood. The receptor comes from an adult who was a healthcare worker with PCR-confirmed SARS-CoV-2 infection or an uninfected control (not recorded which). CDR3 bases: TGTGCCAGCAGTTACTCAGTAACGTATGGCTACACCTTC. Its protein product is CASSYSVTYGYTF.